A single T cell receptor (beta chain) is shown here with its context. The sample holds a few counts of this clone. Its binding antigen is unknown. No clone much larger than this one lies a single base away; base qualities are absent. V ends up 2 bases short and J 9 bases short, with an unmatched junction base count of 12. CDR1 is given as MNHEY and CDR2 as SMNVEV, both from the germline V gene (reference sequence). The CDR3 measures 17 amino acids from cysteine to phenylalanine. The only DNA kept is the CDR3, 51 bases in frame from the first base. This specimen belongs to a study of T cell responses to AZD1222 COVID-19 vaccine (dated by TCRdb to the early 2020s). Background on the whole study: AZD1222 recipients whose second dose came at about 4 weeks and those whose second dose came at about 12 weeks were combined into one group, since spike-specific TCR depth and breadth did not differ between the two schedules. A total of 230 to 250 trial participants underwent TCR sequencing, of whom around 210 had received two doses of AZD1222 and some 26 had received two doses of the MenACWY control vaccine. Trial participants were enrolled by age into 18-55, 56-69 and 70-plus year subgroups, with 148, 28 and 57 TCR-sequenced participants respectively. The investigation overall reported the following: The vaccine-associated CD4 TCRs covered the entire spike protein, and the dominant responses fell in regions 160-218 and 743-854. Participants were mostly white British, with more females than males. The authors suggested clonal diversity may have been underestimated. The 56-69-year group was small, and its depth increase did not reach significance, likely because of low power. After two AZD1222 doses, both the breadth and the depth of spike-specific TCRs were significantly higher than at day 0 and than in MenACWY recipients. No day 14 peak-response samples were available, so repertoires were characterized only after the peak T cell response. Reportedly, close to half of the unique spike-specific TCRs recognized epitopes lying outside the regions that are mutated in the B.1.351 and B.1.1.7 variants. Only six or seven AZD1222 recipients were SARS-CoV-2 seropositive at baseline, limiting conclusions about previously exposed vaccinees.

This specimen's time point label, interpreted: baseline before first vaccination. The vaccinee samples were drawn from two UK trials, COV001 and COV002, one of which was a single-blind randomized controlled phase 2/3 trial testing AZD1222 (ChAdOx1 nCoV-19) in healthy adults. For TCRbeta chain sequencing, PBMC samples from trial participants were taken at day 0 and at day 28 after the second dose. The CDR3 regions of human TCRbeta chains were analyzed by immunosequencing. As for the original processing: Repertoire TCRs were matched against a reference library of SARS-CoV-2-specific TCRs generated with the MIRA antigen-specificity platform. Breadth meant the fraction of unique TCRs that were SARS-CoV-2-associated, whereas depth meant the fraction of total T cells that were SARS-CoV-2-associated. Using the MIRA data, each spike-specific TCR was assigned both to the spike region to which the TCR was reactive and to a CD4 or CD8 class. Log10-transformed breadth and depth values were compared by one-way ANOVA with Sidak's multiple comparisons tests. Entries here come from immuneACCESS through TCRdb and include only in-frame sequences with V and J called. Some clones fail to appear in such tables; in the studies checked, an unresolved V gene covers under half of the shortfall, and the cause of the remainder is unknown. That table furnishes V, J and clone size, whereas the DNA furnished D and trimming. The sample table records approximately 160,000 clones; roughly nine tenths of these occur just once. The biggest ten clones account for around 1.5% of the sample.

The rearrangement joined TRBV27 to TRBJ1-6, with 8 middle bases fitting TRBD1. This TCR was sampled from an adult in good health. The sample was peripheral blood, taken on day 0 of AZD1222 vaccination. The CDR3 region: CASSLRAGGYLPSPLHF. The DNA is TGTGCCAGCAGTTTACGCGCAGGGGGCTATCTCCCTTCACCCCTCCACTTT.